A selection of T cell receptor beta chains follows, all from one sample in a study of shared clonotypes between healthy human individuals. Method: immunoSEQ multiplex PCR; TCRdb's copy keeps in-frame clones and lacks some. The table has millions of clones, roughly 96% seen once. The material sequenced was naive CD4+ T cells sorted from blood. These TCRs come from a man aged 18 to 30 in good health. CDR3s include the opening cysteine and the closing phenylalanine or tryptophan. Fields, in order: J gene, V gene, CDR3 protein.

TRBJ2-2,TRBV10-3,CAISTNRDTGELFF
TRBJ2-3,TRBV5-4,CASSLQQGADTQYF
TRBJ2-3,TRBV2,CASSEPRGQGTDTQYF
TRBJ2-7,TRBV30,CAWSSTGYEQYF
TRBJ1-1,TRBV5-4,CASSRGSKGVNTEAFF
TRBJ2-2,TRBV23-1,CASSRDGNTGELFF
TRBJ2-5,TRBV5-4,CASSLAGGTQETQYF
TRBJ2-3,TRBV7-9,CASSFFRTSGYTDTQYF
TRBJ2-5,TRBV5-4,CASRLAGGQQETQYF
TRBJ2-7,TRBV7-2,CASSPRDRGLYEQYF
TRBJ2-7,TRBV5-1,CASSSSGTGSYEQYF
TRBJ2-3,TRBV6-6,CASGDPQVDTQYF
TRBJ2-2,TRBV7-9,CASSSGLAGTGELFF
TRBJ1-1,TRBV10-2,CASRAGRRADTEAFF
TRBJ2-7,TRBV5-1,CASSHDGTSSYEQYF
TRBJ2-3,TRBV5-1,CASSPQTVSTDTQYF
TRBJ1-4,TRBV5-6,CASSLDRGSGEKLFF
TRBJ2-3,TRBV6-6,CASSLDRGPATDTQYF
TRBJ1-1,TRBV29-1,CSVESLGTEAFF
TRBJ1-2,TRBV6-5,CASSLYSRRGYTF
TRBJ1-1,TRBV7-9,CASSLGTGYGTEAFF
TRBJ1-2,TRBV6-5,CASSPDRALGYTF
TRBJ2-7,TRBV27,CASSTDPRGQYF
TRBJ2-2,TRBV7-9,CASSLGAGVTNTGELFF
TRBJ1-6,TRBV18,CASSPRQGSNSPLHF
TRBJ2-7,TRBV4-3,CASSQAGLAGSYEQYF
TRBJ2-5,TRBV10-3,CAISERAGQETQYF
TRBJ1-5,TRBV6-1,CASSKASDGSNQPQHF
TRBJ1-4,TRBV5-1,CASSLAGRGDRDEKLFF
TRBJ1-2,TRBV10-3,CAISEGNYGYTF
TRBJ1-5,TRBV6-5,CASSYGTGMGQPQHF
TRBJ1-4,TRBV30,CAWTPQVGEKLFF
TRBJ2-7,TRBV6-5,CAISDLGGTYEQYF
TRBJ1-1,TRBV5-1,CASSLVPDNTEAFF
TRBJ2-4,TRBV5-1,CASSAGYKNIQYF
TRBJ2-7,TRBV4-2,CASSQDGQGNPYEQYF
TRBJ1-6,TRBV25-1,CASTPSSYNSPLHF
TRBJ2-3,TRBV4-2,CASSQEVPDTQYF
TRBJ1-5,TRBV28,CASSRTGGVYQPQHF
TRBJ2-7,TRBV28,CASRSGAVSYEQYF
TRBJ2-3,TRBV5-1,CASSEVSSTDTQYF
TRBJ2-7,TRBV5-1,CASSLGGTSGSYEQYF
TRBJ1-2,TRBV28,CASSSGGYGYTF
TRBJ2-2,TRBV19,CASSSQTGANTGELFF
TRBJ2-2,TRBV2,CASRDSPPGTGELFF
TRBJ2-5,TRBV20-1,CSALGGETQYF